The entry that follows covers one TCR beta chain sequence. This CDR3 has 16 residues. The V end lost 4 bases, the J end lost 2 bases, and 18 bases lay between the germline ends. Measured with immunoSEQ multiplex PCR; TCRdb has only the in-frame clones, and not every one. The table has 200,000 to 250,000 clones, about 90% seen once. The entry originates in a study of blood T cell repertoires in COVID-19. The sequenced sample was PBMCs or T cells enriched from blood (not recorded which). This TCR derives from a woman aged 25 to 45 who had been exposed to COVID-19. The chain combines TRBV5-3 with TRBJ1-1, with D possibly TRBD1 on 5 matching bases. TRBV5-3 has ORF status, its function being uncertain. The chain's CDR3 is CARSPWGGGGNTEAFF. The CDR3 DNA reads TGTGCCAGAAGCCCCTGGGGGGGAGGAGGAAACACTGAAGCTTTCTTT.